One and the same sample provided the 16 T cell receptor beta chains below, sequenced in a study of cytomegalovirus exposure and HLA in healthy donors. This PCR relied on a set of 60 Vbeta primers and 13 Jbeta primers. Clones were read by immunoSEQ multiplex PCR, and TCRdb kept only the in-frame ones, dropping some. The table includes fewer than 120,000 clones, approximately 79% detected once. The sequenced sample consisted of PBMCs. These TCRs come from a man aged 25-40 years in good health and CMV-seropositive.

The gene calls are TRBV7-8 and TRBJ2-1; 8 bases match TRBD2. CDR1 SGHVS and CDR2 FQNEAQ come from the germline V gene. Losses at the gene ends were 7 bases for V and 6 bases for J; bases not matched to a gene: 11. The CDR3 is 15 residues long. The CDR3 is CASTTTGGPANEQFF. The CDR3 DNA sequence: TGTGCCAGCACCACCACGGGGGGGCCTGCCAATGAGCAGTTCTTC. Together with reference TRBV7-8 and TRBJ2-1, the CDR3 gives the full variable domain: GAGVSQSPRYKVAKRGQDVALRCDPISGHVSLFWYQQALGQGPEFLTYFQNEAQLDKSGLPSDRFFAERPEGSVSTLKIQRTQQEDSAVYLCASTTTGGPANEQFFGPGTRLTVL.

CDR3 loop: CASSVNMNTEAFF. The CDR3 DNA reads TGTGCCAGTAGCGTTAACATGAACACTGAAGCTTTCTTT. The V gene is TRBV19, the J gene TRBJ1-1; D remains ambiguous. Germline values: CDR1 LNHDA, CDR2 SQIVND (reference sequence). This CDR3 has 13 residues. Trimming removed 6 bases at V and 0 bases at J, with 8 bases between.

The rearrangement joins TRBV28 to TRBJ2-7; D is possibly TRBD1 (6 bases). From germline, CDR1 is MDHEN and CDR2 SYDVKM. Trimming removed 7 bases from V and 1 base from J, with 17 bases in between. This CDR3 has 15 residues. The CDR3 loop is CASTRGQKISYEQYF. CDR3 bases: TGTGCCAGCACCCGCGGACAGAAGATTTCCTACGAGCAGTACTTC. The full variable domain, its missing parts supplied by reference TRBV28 and TRBJ2-7, is DVKVTQSSRYLVKRTGEKVFLECVQDMDHENMFWYRQDPGLGLRLIYFSYDVKMKEKGDIPEGYSVSREKKERFSLILESASTNQTSMYLCASTRGQKISYEQYFGPGTRLTVT.

The gene calls are TRBV19 and TRBJ1-2; the D gene is possibly TRBD1 (6 bases). The CDR3 sequence is 14 residues long. Trimming took off 4 bases at V and 3 bases at J, with 12 bases between the two ends. Germline V gives CDR1 LNHDA, CDR2 SQIVND (reference sequence). The CDR3 sequence is CASSKDSYDYGYTF. The CDR3 nucleotides read TGTGCCAGTAGTAAGGACAGCTATGACTATGGCTACACCTTC.

The chain couples TRBV19 to TRBJ1-5; D remains unclear. The CDR3 has 17 residues. Germline V lookup: CDR1 LNHDA, CDR2 SQIVND (reference sequence). V was trimmed by 11 bases and J by 0 bases, leaving 23 bases between them. CDR3 sequence (DNA): TGTGCCGCCGGGGTTATCACGGCCCTATATAGCAATCAGCCCCAGCATTTT. It translates to CAAGVITALYSNQPQHF.

The CDR3 sequence is CASRAGQGPGELFF. Here the CDR3 DNA reads TGTGCCAGCAGAGCGGGACAGGGCCCCGGGGAGCTGTTTTTT. This chain uses TRBV6-4 with TRBJ2-2; 9 positions agree with TRBD1. The germline V gene has CDR1 MRHNA and CDR2 SNTAGT. The CDR3 loop spans 14 amino acids. V was clipped by 6 bases and J by 6 bases; unmatched bases: 5.

The V call is TRBV5-1, the J call TRBJ1-3, with no clear D. Germline CDR1 and CDR2: SGHRS and YFSETQ. Between the trimmed V and J ends, which lost 4 bases and 0 bases, there was a span of 17 bases. The length of the CDR3 is 17 residues. The CDR3 sequence is CASSPSTSGSSGNTIYF. DNA of the CDR3: TGCGCCAGCAGCCCTAGTACAAGCGGGAGCTCTGGAAACACCATATATTTT.

Note on this clone: The sample carries other DNA sequences with the same CDR3. The chain links TRBV4-2 to TRBJ2-7, with a weak D call TRBD2 (6 bases). The V gene's germline CDR1 is LGHNA and CDR2 YNFKEQ. The CDR3 length is 14 residues. The germline V and J ends were trimmed by 0 bases and 3 bases, with 9 bases remaining between them. CDR3 region: CASSQDRGSYEQYF. DNA for the CDR3: TGTGCCAGCAGCCAAGATCGGGGGAGCTACGAGCAGTACTTC.

The chain combines TRBV27 with TRBJ1-6; possibly TRBD1 for D (5 bases). CDR3 length: 17 residues. CDR1 and CDR2 (germline): MNHEY, SMNVEV (reference sequence). Trimming took 0 bases from V and 4 from J, leaving 13 bases between them. DNA for the CDR3: TGTGCCAGCAGTTTATCGGGCGGACAATTTTATAATTCACCCCTCCACTTT. Amino acid sequence: CASSLSGGQFYNSPLHF.

V and J are TRBV19 and TRBJ2-3; D may be TRBD2 (6 bases). The V end was cut by 3 bases, the J end by 3 bases, with 13 bases between. The CDR3 spans 15 residues. CDR1 is LNHDA, CDR2 SQIVND, per germline (reference sequence). CDR3 nucleotides: TGTGCCAGTAGTATGCGGGACGGGGGTACAGATACGCAGTATTTT. Protein sequence: CASSMRDGGTDTQYF. Full variable domain (remainder filled in from reference TRBV19 and TRBJ2-3): DGGITQSPKYLFRKEGQNVTLSCEQNLNHDAMYWYRQDPGQGLRLIYYSQIVNDFQKGDIAEGYSVSREKKESFPLTVTSAQKNPTAFYLCASSMRDGGTDTQYFGPGTRLTVL.

This chain connects TRBV11-2 to TRBJ2-1, with TRBD2 matching over 8 bases. Germline loops: CDR1 SGHAT, CDR2 FQNNGV. The junction had 7 bases not matched to a gene; V was cut back by 0 bases and J by 6 bases. The CDR3 spans 16 residues. The CDR3 bases are TGTGCCAGCAGCTTAGACAGCGGGGGCCCCCGCAATGAGCAGTTCTTC. As protein: CASSLDSGGPRNEQFF.

The J gene is TRBJ2-3, the V gene TRBV7-3; 7 bases map to TRBD1. Per germline, CDR1 SGHTA and CDR2 FQGTGA. V lost 8 bases and J lost 3; bases outside the gene matches: 8. The CDR3 contains 14 residues. CDR3 sequence: CASGQTGETDTQYF. Written as DNA, the CDR3 is TGTGCCAGCGGTCAAACAGGGGAAACAGATACGCAGTATTTT.

The chain uses TRBV11-3 and TRBJ1-2, with D perhaps TRBD1 (6 bases). Trimming cost V 4 bases and J 4 bases, with 19 bases left between them. CDR1 and CDR2 (germline): SGHNT, YENEEA. CDR3 length equals 16 residues. The CDR3 loop is CASSSRAGAILYGYTF. CDR3 nucleotide sequence: TGTGCCAGCAGCTCAAGGGCAGGGGCGATCCTCTATGGCTACACCTTC.

This chain connects TRBV9 to TRBJ1-5, with D possibly matching TRBD1 (6 bases). This CDR3 has 15 amino acids. CDR1 is SGDLS, CDR2 YYNGEE, per germline. The V end lost 4 bases, the J end lost 3 bases, and 14 bases lay between the germline ends. The CDR3 here is CASSLGTLNNQPQHF. Written as DNA, the CDR3 is TGTGCCAGCAGCCTCGGGACACTCAACAATCAGCCCCAGCATTTT. Complete variable domain (other parts from reference TRBV9 and TRBJ1-5): DSGVTQTPKHLITATGQRVTLRCSPRSGDLSVYWYQQSLDQGLQFLIQYYNGEERAKGNILERFSAQQFPDLHSELNLSSLELGDSALYFCASSLGTLNNQPQHFGDGTRLSIL.

This clone was counted between two and nine times. The chain couples TRBV10-3 to TRBJ2-7, with TRBD2 matching 12 bases. The CDR3 consists of 16 residues. Germline CDR1 and CDR2: ENHRY and SYGVKD. The V gene end was trimmed by 7 bases and the J gene end by 1 base; junction bases not matched to a gene: 8. The CDR3 region has the DNA TGTGCCATCACTTTCACAACTAGCGGGGGGTCCTACGAGCAGTACTTC. Encoded protein: CAITFTTSGGSYEQYF.

In this sample, this clone turned up a few times. This sequence joins TRBV10-3 and TRBJ2-2; 14 bases map to TRBD2. Germline assignment: CDR1 ENHRY and CDR2 SYGVKD. The CDR3 length is 19 residues. V shed 1 base and J 4 bases; nucleotides not matched to a gene: 8. As DNA, the CDR3 is TGTGCCATCAGTGAGTACGACGTCGGGACTAGCGGGGGCACCGGGGAGCTGTTTTTT. Protein product: CAISEYDVGTSGGTGELFF.